The 14 T cell receptor beta chains given below trace back to one sample, sequenced in a study of blood T cells in healthy people across ages (dated by TCRdb to about 2015). The receptor library was made with 5' RACE. TCRdb shows the sequencer as Illumina HiSeq 2500. A second roughly 7 to 12 cycle PCR used a sample-barcoded 5' primer and a J-beta primer mix. Clones were called with MiXCR by TCRdb after fastp trimmed the public reads at Q25, and only in-frame beta chains were retained. Each record represents a unique CDR3 protein, reported with the most common genes and DNA among its rows. The sample data list roughly 720,000 distinct CDR3 sequences, and 40% to 65% of these were observed just once. The top ten clonotypes cover approximately 40% of the sample. The sequenced sample consisted of blood. These receptors came from a man older than 75 in good health.

The CDR3 coding sequence is TGCAGTGCTAGGAGGACAGGGGGCGCGAGGGCTGAAGCTTTCTTT. This translates into CSARRTGGARAEAFF. V usage is TRBV20-1 and J usage is TRBJ1-1; 11 bases are shared with TRBD1. Trimming cost V 3 bases and J 6 bases; bases outside gene matches: 9. The CDR3 covers 15 residues. Germline V gene data show CDR1 as DFQATT and CDR2 as SNEGSKA (reference sequence).

The genes are TRBV2 and TRBJ1-2, with a tentative D call TRBD1 (5 bases). Germline V CDR1 and CDR2: SNHLY, FYNNEI. This CDR3 is built from 13 residues. V lost 4 bases and J 3 bases, leaving 9 bases between the germline ends. The CDR3 reads CASSVGADYGYTF. DNA for the CDR3: TGTGCCAGCAGTGTAGGGGCAGACTATGGCTACACCTTC.

The chain links TRBV7-9 to TRBJ2-7; D possibly matches TRBD1 or TRBD2 (5 bases each). The germline V and J ends were trimmed by 7 bases and 0 bases, with 16 bases remaining between them. This CDR3 contains 15 residues. The germline CDR1 and CDR2 sequences are SEHNR and FQNEAQ (reference sequence). For the CDR3, the DNA is TGTGCCAGCACCCCTTCGGGACGGAGCTCCTACGAGCAGTACTTC. This encodes CASTPSGRSSYEQYF.

The gene calls are TRBV28 and TRBJ1-4; 7 bases match TRBD1. The germline CDR1 and CDR2 sequences are MDHEN and SYDVKM. The CDR3 spans 15 residues. The V gene end was trimmed by 2 bases and the J gene end by 4 bases; junction bases not matched to a gene: 4. CDR3 DNA: TGTGCCAGCAGTTTACCGACAGGGAATAATGAAAAACTGTTTTTT. Translating it yields CASSLPTGNNEKLFF. Supplemented by reference TRBV28 and TRBJ1-4, the full variable domain reads DVKVTQSSRYLVKRTGEKVFLECVQDMDHENMFWYRQDPGLGLRLIYFSYDVKMKEKGDIPEGYSVSREKKERFSLILESASTNQTSMYLCASSLPTGNNEKLFFGSGTQLSVL.

This clonotype appeared once. The V and J genes are TRBV4-2 and TRBJ1-1; D is uncertain. V shed 0 bases and J shed 3 bases, with 11 bases lying between them. From germline, CDR1 is LGHNA and CDR2 YNFKEQ. The CDR3 sequence is 15 residues long. In DNA form, the CDR3 reads TGTGCCAGCAGCCAAGATCTGTCTGGGGACACTGAAGCTTTCTTT. Protein sequence: CASSQDLSGDTEAFF.

This clonotype was counted between two and nine times. This chain connects TRBV29-1 to TRBJ1-5; 9 bases fit TRBD1. CDR1 is SQVTM, CDR2 ANQGSEA, per germline. This CDR3 is built from 14 residues. V was clipped by 4 bases and J by 1 base; unmatched bases: 2. The CDR3 here is CSVGDRASNQPQHF. The DNA for the CDR3 is TGCAGCGTTGGGGACAGGGCAAGCAATCAGCCCCAGCATTTT. The complete variable domain, with remaining parts taken from reference TRBV29-1 and TRBJ1-5, reads SAVISQKPSRDICQRGTSLTIQCQVDSQVTMMFWYRQQPGQSLTLIATANQGSEATYESGFVIDKFPISRPNLTFSTLTVSNMSPEDSSIYLCSVGDRASNQPQHFGDGTRLSIL.

The rearrangement joins TRBV29-1 to TRBJ2-1; 7 bases align to TRBD2. Germline V CDR1 and CDR2: SQVTM, ANQGSEA. CDR3 size: 13 residues. The V and J ends lost 4 bases and 7 bases, in that order; junction bases with no gene match: 7. For the CDR3, the DNA is TGCAGCGTTGTTCAACCAGCGGGGAATGAGCAGTTCTTC. It specifies CSVVQPAGNEQFF.

The chain couples TRBV4-2 to TRBJ2-1; 7 positions match TRBD1. The J segment lost 5 bases and the V segment lost 1 base, leaving 5 bases of the junction unmatched. The CDR3 extends over 15 amino acids. Germline V gene data show CDR1 as LGHNA and CDR2 as YNFKEQ. The CDR3 nucleotides are TGTGCCAGCAGCCAAGTGGGGCAGGGGGACAATGAGCAGTTCTTC. Residues: CASSQVGQGDNEQFF.

Concerning this clonotype: This may stem from a read error, because a much larger clone lies one nucleotide away. The chain links TRBV5-1 to TRBJ2-5; D tentatively reads TRBD1 or TRBD2 (6 bases each). Trimming left V 0 bases short and J 11 bases short, with 23 bases between. In germline, CDR1 is SGHRS, CDR2 YFSETQ. The CDR3 runs 16 residues. The CDR3: CASSLADSLGGNEQYF. The CDR3 nucleotides read TGCGCCAGCAGCTTGGCCGACAGTTTGGGGGGCAATGAGCAGTACTTC.

This rearrangement joins TRBV28 to TRBJ2-7, with a possible D match to TRBD2 (5 bases). Germline V gives CDR1 MDHEN, CDR2 SYDVKM. Trimming took 4 bases from V and 0 from J, leaving 7 bases between them. CDR3 size: 13 residues. CDR3 protein: CASSSDFSYEQYF. As DNA, the CDR3 is TGTGCCAGCAGTTCGGACTTCTCCTACGAGCAGTACTTC.

The genes are TRBV24-1 and TRBJ1-1; D uncertain. Germline CDR1 is KGHDR and CDR2 is SFDVKD. V lost 4 bases and J lost 1, with 6 bases in between. The CDR3 has 13 amino acids. CDR3 sequence: CATSDSKNTEAFF. CDR3 nucleotides: TGTGCCACCAGTGACTCAAAGAACACTGAAGCTTTCTTT.

This clonotype showed up just a few times. This chain joins TRBV14 and TRBJ2-5; 7 bases fit TRBD2. The end of the DNA is better explained by TRBJ2-7, so the J call may be wrong. There are 14 residues in the CDR3. Per the germline V gene, CDR1 is SGHDN and CDR2 is FVKESK. CDR3 nucleotide sequence: TGTGCCAGCAGCCGACTAGCCGACGGCTCCGAGCAGTACTTC. Its translation: CASSRLADGSEQYF.

The chain has TRBV11-2 and TRBJ1-2; TRBD1 is a possible D gene (5 bases). Germline CDR1 reads SGHAT; CDR2 reads FQNNGV. V lost 1 base to trimming and J lost 2 bases, with 14 bases between them. The CDR3 loop spans 16 amino acids. The CDR3 DNA reads as TGTGCCAGCAGCTTAGGACTCTCAGGGTTCAACTATGGCTACACCTTC. This gives the protein CASSLGLSGFNYGYTF.

The chain recombines TRBV7-2 with TRBJ2-5; no firm D call. The J call may be wrong; the DNA end is better matched by TRBJ2-1. CDR1 is SGHTA and CDR2 is FQGNSA in the germline V gene. The length of the CDR3 is 15 residues. The CDR3 DNA sequence: TGTGCCAGCAGCTTAGATGAGGCCACCCAAGAGACCCAGTTCTTC. Encoded protein: CASSLDEATQETQFF.